The 24 T cell receptor beta chains listed next were all sequenced from one sample in a study of shared clonotypes between healthy human individuals. Repertoires were generated with immunoSEQ multiplex PCR, while TCRdb's copy carries only in-frame clones and drops some. This table has some 790,000 clones, 72% appearing once. The specimen was memory CD4+ T cells sorted from blood. Subset reported: CD45RA-negative fraction. These receptors all come from a woman aged 30 to 39 in good health.

The chain combines TRBV7-9 with TRBJ2-7; TRBD2 matches at 11 bases. The ends lost 5 bases at V and 4 bases at J; junction bases unmatched: 10. The CDR3 covers 16 residues. Germline CDR1 is SEHNR and CDR2 is FQNEAQ (reference sequence). The DNA of the CDR3 is TGTGCCAGCAGCCCAGGGACTAGCGGTAGCGGTTACGAGCAGTACTTC. The encoded protein is CASSPGTSGSGYEQYF.

The rearrangement joins TRBV2 to TRBJ2-3, with D perhaps assigned TRBD1 or TRBD2 (5 bases each). The germline V and J ends were trimmed by 3 bases and 3 bases, with 13 bases remaining between them. Germline V CDR1 and CDR2: SNHLY, FYNNEI. The length of the CDR3 is 15 residues. The CDR3 loop is CASSDGAGRTDTQYF. CDR3 DNA sequence: TGTGCCAGCAGTGATGGGGCGGGTCGAACAGATACGCAGTATTTT.

This chain uses TRBV7-9 with TRBJ2-3, with 8 positions matching TRBD2. Germline lookup yields CDR1 SEHNR and CDR2 FQNEAQ (reference sequence). CDR3 length: 13 residues. The V segment lost 6 bases and the J segment 3 bases; nucleotides outside the gene matches: 2. The CDR3 is CASRGGRTDTQYF. The CDR3 DNA follows: TGTGCCAGCAGAGGCGGGAGGACAGATACGCAGTATTTT.

The gene calls are TRBV9 and TRBJ2-2; 12 bases line up with TRBD2. The CDR3 is 15 residues long. The V segment lost 0 bases and the J segment 9 bases; nucleotides outside the gene matches: 3. Germline V gene lookup returns CDR1 SGDLS and CDR2 YYNGEE. The chain's CDR3 is CASSVELAGGRELFF. The DNA of the CDR3 is TGTGCCAGCAGCGTAGAACTAGCGGGAGGTCGGGAGCTGTTTTTT.

The CDR3 DNA is TGTGCCAGCAGCTTACCTGAGACTCAGCGGGAGGATAACAATGAGCAGTTCTTC. It codes for CASSLPETQREDNNEQFF. The chain couples TRBV7-7 to TRBJ2-1, with TRBD2 matching 9 bases. The CDR3 spans 18 residues. V lost 2 bases, J lost 5 bases, and 13 bases stayed unmatched. Germline CDR1 reads SSHAT; CDR2 reads FNYEAQ (reference sequence).

This chain links TRBV7-8 with TRBJ1-4, with D maybe TRBD1 (5 bases). With 0 bases removed from V and 4 bases from J, the gap between germline ends came to 15 bases. Germline lookup yields CDR1 SGHVS and CDR2 FQNEAQ. CDR3 length equals 17 residues. The CDR3 DNA sequence: TGTGCCAGCAGCTTAGCGCTTAGAGGGGCCCGTAATGAAAAACTGTTTTTT. This codes for CASSLALRGARNEKLFF.

V is TRBV15 and J is TRBJ2-7; 7 positions agree with TRBD1. The CDR3 loop spans 15 amino acids. The V gene's germline CDR1 is LNHNV and CDR2 YYDKDF (reference sequence). The V gene end was trimmed by 1 base and the J gene end by 3 bases; junction bases not matched to a gene: 6. For the CDR3, the DNA is TGTGCCACCAGCAGAGGGGGCAGGGGGAACTACGAGCAGTACTTC. Its translation is CATSRGGRGNYEQYF.

As regards this clone: One end of the junction varies from germline; a read error may be responsible. The J gene is TRBJ2-5, the V gene TRBV7-9; 10 nucleotides match TRBD1. There are 15 residues in the CDR3. The germline gives CDR1 SEHNR, CDR2 FQNEAQ (reference sequence). In DNA form, the CDR3 reads TGTGCCAGCAGCTTAACGGCCCTAGGCGGACAGGGGGGCGACTTC. This sequence encodes CASSLTALGGQGGDF.

The chain couples TRBV7-9 to TRBJ2-7, with 12 bases identical to TRBD2. This CDR3 is built from 16 residues. Germline trimming cut 5 bases from V and 2 bases from J; bases unmatched to any gene: 7. CDR1 and CDR2 (germline): SEHNR, FQNEAQ (reference sequence). CDR3 sequence reads: CASSPQTSGRTYEQYF. CDR3 coding DNA: TGTGCCAGCAGCCCACAAACTAGCGGGAGGACCTACGAGCAGTACTTC.

The J gene is TRBJ2-7, the V gene TRBV27; 11 bases are a match to TRBD2. CDR3 length equals 15 residues. Trimming cost V 5 bases and J 7 bases; bases outside gene matches: 10. Germline lookup yields CDR1 MNHEY and CDR2 SMNVEV (reference sequence). The CDR3 region has the DNA TGTGCCAGCAGTGCTAAACTAGCGGGGGTGAGGGAGCAGTACTTC. Translation: CASSAKLAGVREQYF.

The V call is TRBV6-5, the J call TRBJ2-7, with 9 bases aligning to TRBD2. This CDR3 is 13 amino acids long. After removal of 7 bases from V and 4 bases from J, the junction contained 5 bases not matched to a gene. Per germline, CDR1 MNHEY and CDR2 SVGAGI. The CDR3 DNA reads as TGTGCCAGCATCAGTAGCGGGAGTTACGAGCAGTACTTC. Amino acid sequence: CASISSGSYEQYF.

This CDR3 reads CASSFEIAEKETQYF. The CDR3 DNA sequence: TGTGCCAGCAGCTTTGAGATAGCGGAGAAAGAGACCCAGTACTTC. The rearrangement joins TRBV5-4 to TRBJ2-5; TRBD2 might be the D (6 bases). This CDR3 has 15 residues. In germline, CDR1 is SGHNT, CDR2 YYREEE (reference sequence). V was clipped by 2 bases and J by 3 bases, with 14 bases between them.

About this clone: The identical CDR3 is also encoded by other nucleotide sequences in the sample. The genes are TRBV15 and TRBJ1-2, with D unresolved. The V and J ends lost 3 bases and 4 bases respectively, with 6 bases between them. Germline CDR1 LNHNV, CDR2 YYDKDF (reference sequence). The CDR3 has 12 residues. This chain's CDR3 is CATSRDLYGYTF. The CDR3 bases are TGTGCCACCAGCAGGGACCTCTATGGCTACACCTTC.

With regard to this clone: The CDR3 end shows no conserved phenylalanine or tryptophan, and so a read error is likely. Because the CDR3's place on the DNA is in doubt, the DNA is left out and the CDR3 is given as listed by TCRdb. This chain connects TRBV2 to TRBJ2-7; TRBD1, the table's D call, was not compared with the DNA. Germline-derived CDR1 and CDR2 are SNHLY and FYNNEI. With termini counted, the CDR3 has 12 amino acids. CDR3 residues: CASSGQTPSLIC.

This clone showed up many times. The V call is TRBV19, the J call TRBJ1-2; TRBD1 is a possible D gene (6 bases). Looked up from germline, CDR1 is LNHDA and CDR2 is SQIVND (reference sequence). V lost 7 bases to trimming and J lost 8 bases, with 20 bases between them. This CDR3 spans 14 amino acids. The CDR3 DNA follows: TGTGCCAGTACAGGGGCCAGGGGTACGGACGGCTACACCTTC. This encodes CASTGARGTDGYTF. Looking up the rest from reference TRBV19 and TRBJ1-2 gives the full variable domain: DGGITQSPKYLFRKEGQNVTLSCEQNLNHDAMYWYRQDPGQGLRLIYYSQIVNDFQKGDIAEGYSVSREKKESFPLTVTSAQKNPTAFYLCASTGARGTDGYTFGSGTRLTVV.

J is TRBJ2-5 and V is TRBV2; TRBD1 agrees at 10 bases. The CDR3 runs 12 residues. Trimming at V came to 11 bases and at J to 5 bases, leaving 5 bases not matched to a gene. Germline CDR1 is SNHLY and CDR2 is FYNNEI. CDR3 in DNA: TGTGCCGGTCGGACAGGGGGGGAGACCCAGTACTTC. Amino acids: CAGRTGGETQYF.

In DNA form, the CDR3 reads TGTGCCAGCAGCTTGGGACCTCTTTGGGATACGCAGTATTTT. Amino acid sequence: CASSLGPLWDTQYF. V is TRBV5-4 and J is TRBJ2-3; no definite D call. CDR1 is SGHNT and CDR2 is YYREEE in the germline V gene (reference sequence). The CDR3 covers 14 residues. Trimming took off 0 bases at V and 6 bases at J, with 11 bases between the two ends.

The chain is built from TRBV28 and TRBJ1-2; D is possibly TRBD1 (5 bases). The CDR3 consists of 14 residues. V was trimmed by 3 bases and J by 1 base, leaving 9 bases between them. The germline V gene has CDR1 MDHEN and CDR2 SYDVKM. The CDR3 region has the DNA TGTGCCAGCAGTTTCCCACAGGATAACTATGGCTACACCTTC. It yields the protein CASSFPQDNYGYTF.

The rearrangement uses TRBV5-4 and TRBJ2-5; 7 bases are a match to TRBD2. CDR1 is SGHNT, CDR2 YYREEE, per germline (reference sequence). The J segment lost 5 bases and the V segment lost 4 bases, leaving 17 bases of the junction unmatched. CDR3 length equals 17 residues. CDR3 sequence (DNA): TGTGCCAGCAGCCCAAGGTTGGGCACTAGCGCGGGGGAGACCCAGTACTTC. Translation gives CASSPRLGTSAGETQYF.

The V and J genes are TRBV7-3 and TRBJ2-1; 12 bases are shared with TRBD2. Per the germline V gene, CDR1 is SGHTA and CDR2 is FQGTGA. The trim removed 7 bases at V and 7 bases at J, leaving 5 bases unmatched. This CDR3 comprises 14 residues. CDR3 region: CASKELAGGNEQFF. The CDR3 DNA is TGTGCCAGCAAAGAACTAGCGGGGGGTAATGAGCAGTTCTTC.

This chain links TRBV7-8 with TRBJ2-6; 7 nucleotides line up with TRBD1. In germline, CDR1 is SGHVS, CDR2 FQNEAQ. Trimming removed 3 bases from V and 2 bases from J; junction bases left unmatched: 1. This CDR3 contains 15 residues. The CDR3 sequence is CASSFDRAGANVLTF. The CDR3, as DNA: TGTGCCAGCAGCTTCGACAGGGCTGGGGCCAACGTCCTGACTTTC.

This chain connects TRBV2 to TRBJ1-3; TRBD1 aligns across 10 bases. Germline V gives CDR1 SNHLY, CDR2 FYNNEI. This CDR3 has 16 amino acids. Trimming removed 8 bases from V and 0 bases from J; junction bases left unmatched: 7. CDR3 protein: CASLGTGAFSGNTIYF. Here the CDR3 DNA reads TGTGCCAGCCTGGGGACAGGGGCCTTCTCTGGAAACACCATATATTTT.

Comments on this clone: A read error may be the cause here, since a much bigger clone is one base away. This chain joins TRBV7-3 and TRBJ1-3; D gene ambiguous. Per germline, CDR1 SGHTA and CDR2 FQGTGA. The V end lost 2 bases, the J end lost 3 bases, and 2 bases lay between the germline ends. The CDR3 has 12 amino acids. The chain's CDR3 is CASSLGGNTIYF. The CDR3 nucleotides are TGTGCCAGCAGCTTAGGTGGAAACACCATATATTTT. Drawing the rest from reference TRBV7-3 and TRBJ1-3, the complete variable domain is GAGVSQTPSNKVTEKGKYVELRCDPISGHTALYWYRQSLGQGPEFLIYFQGTGAADDSGLPNDRFFAVRPEGSVSTLKIQRTERGDSAVYLCASSLGGNTIYFGEGSWLTVV.

In this sample, this clone turned up a few times. The chain couples TRBV5-3 to TRBJ2-7; 8 bases are a match to TRBD1. TRBV5-3 is known as an ORF, though its function is uncertain. The trim removed 1 base at V and 3 bases at J, leaving 3 bases unmatched. This CDR3 comprises 14 residues. In DNA, the CDR3 is TGTGCCAGAAGCTTGATAGGACAGGGCTACGAGCAGTACTTC. This encodes CARSLIGQGYEQYF.